Following are 29 T cell receptor beta chains from one sample sequenced in a study of blood T cell repertoires in COVID-19. Clones were read by immunoSEQ multiplex PCR, and TCRdb kept only the in-frame ones, dropping some. The data show 150,000 or so clones, with 75% to 90% seen just once and 13% held by the top ten. The sequencing sample was made of peripheral blood. The receptors originated from a man younger than 35 with COVID-19, enrolled during active disease.

This clone occurred once. The rearrangement uses TRBV5-1 and TRBJ2-1; D ambiguous. CDR1 is SGHRS, CDR2 YFSETQ, per germline. The V end was cut by 2 bases, the J end by 0 bases, with 6 bases between. This CDR3 comprises 14 residues. The CDR3 loop reads CASSLQNSYNEQFF. CDR3 nucleotide sequence: TGCGCCAGCAGCTTACAGAACTCCTACAATGAGCAGTTCTTC.

On this clone: At one end the junction does not follow the germline gene, possibly because of a read error. This chain uses TRBV6-5 with TRBJ1-4; TRBD1 aligns across 8 bases. Germline CDR1 is MNHEY and CDR2 is SVGAGI. The CDR3 has 15 amino acids. In DNA form, the CDR3 reads TGTGCCAGCAGCGTCCCAGGGGGCGCAGGTGAAAAACTGCTTTTT. Its protein is CASSVPGGAGEKLLF.

This sequence joins TRBV4-1 and TRBJ2-5; TRBD1 matches 8 bases. CDR1 MGHRA and CDR2 YSYEKL come from the germline V gene. The CDR3 spans 16 residues. V lost 1 base, J lost 0 bases, and 4 bases stayed unmatched. CDR3 bases: TGCGCCAGCAGCCAAGGCCGGGACAGGTACCAAGAGACCCAGTACTTC. It is translated as CASSQGRDRYQETQYF.

The rearrangement joins TRBV5-4 to TRBJ2-1; TRBD2 matches 16 bases. CDR3 length: 16 residues. With V trimmed by 3 bases and J by 10 bases, 7 bases remained unmatched. CDR1 and CDR2 from the germline V gene are SGHNT and YYREEE (reference sequence). For the CDR3, the DNA is TGTGCCAGCAGCTCGGGACTAGCGGGAGGGCTTGGGGAGCAGTTCTTC. Residues: CASSSGLAGGLGEQFF. Full variable domain (remainder filled in from reference TRBV5-4 and TRBJ2-1): ETGVTQSPTHLIKTRGQQVTLRCSSQSGHNTVSWYQQALGQGPQFIFQYYREEENGRGNFPPRFSGLQFPNYSSELNVNALELDDSALYLCASSSGLAGGLGEQFFGPGTRLTVL.

The chain employs TRBV7-2 and TRBJ2-7, with TRBD2 identical over 12 bases. V lost 5 bases to trimming and J lost 5 bases; unmatched junction nucleotides: 13. The CDR3 totals 17 residues. Germline CDR1 is SGHTA and CDR2 is FQGNSA. In nucleotides, the CDR3 is TGTGCCAGCAGCCCCCGGACTAGCGGGATTTACCGGGACGAGCAGTACTTC. Translated, it gives CASSPRTSGIYRDEQYF. Supplemented by reference TRBV7-2 and TRBJ2-7, the full variable domain reads GAGVSQSPSNKVTEKGKDVELRCDPISGHTALYWYRQSLGQGLEFLIYFQGNSAPDKSGLPSDRFSAERTGGSVSTLTIQRTQQEDSAVYLCASSPRTSGIYRDEQYFGPGTRLTVT.

The chain has TRBV11-2 and TRBJ2-2, with no clear D. The germline gives CDR1 SGHAT, CDR2 FQNNGV. CDR3 size: 12 residues. The germline V and J ends were trimmed by 1 base and 7 bases, with 4 bases remaining between them. The CDR3 DNA sequence: TGTGCCAGCAGCTTAGCGGGCGGGGAGCTGTTTTTT. Translation: CASSLAGGELFF.

The CDR3 DNA reads TGTGCCAGCAGCCGGGCCTCCTACGAGCAGTACTTC. It is translated as CASSRASYEQYF. J is TRBJ2-7 and V is TRBV3-1 (or the pseudogene TRBV3-2); D not certain. V lost 4 bases and J 0 bases, leaving 4 bases between the germline ends. Looked up from germline, CDR1 is LGHDT and CDR2 is YNNKEL (reference sequence). This CDR3 is built from 12 residues.

The rearrangement joins TRBV28 to TRBJ1-1; D perhaps matches TRBD1 (5 bases). Trimming shortened V by 5 bases and J by 4 bases, and 14 bases separated the two germline ends. The CDR3 spans 14 residues. Germline lookup yields CDR1 MDHEN and CDR2 SYDVKM. The CDR3 protein is CASSKVGVSTEAFF. The CDR3 DNA is TGTGCCAGCAGTAAGGTAGGGGTTAGCACTGAAGCTTTCTTT. Full variable domain (missing parts from reference TRBV28 and TRBJ1-1): DVKVTQSSRYLVKRTGEKVFLECVQDMDHENMFWYRQDPGLGLRLIYFSYDVKMKEKGDIPEGYSVSREKKERFSLILESASTNQTSMYLCASSKVGVSTEAFFGQGTRLTVV.

The V call is TRBV6-5, the J call TRBJ1-1; TRBD1 is a possible D gene (6 bases). Germline V gene data show CDR1 as MNHEY and CDR2 as SVGAGI. The CDR3 totals 15 residues. The ends were cut back, 9 bases at V and 2 bases at J, with 19 bases in the middle. Written as DNA, the CDR3 is TGTGCCAGTTCCGGCCAGGGACAAGTAAACACTGAAGCTTTCTTT. Translation gives CASSGQGQVNTEAFF.

This clone was seen just once. The junction departs from germline at one end; a sequencing error may be responsible. The V and J genes are TRBV6-5 and TRBJ1-4; no clear D. CDR1 MNHEY and CDR2 SVGAGI come from the germline V gene. The CDR3 runs to 13 residues. The chain's CDR3 is CASSRESNEKLLF. DNA of the CDR3: TGTGCCAGCAGCCGGGAATCCAATGAAAAACTGCTTTTT.

The chain combines TRBV24-1 with TRBJ2-1, with 7 nucleotides matching TRBD1. The CDR3 spans 15 residues. V shed 4 bases, J shed 2 bases, and the junction held 4 bases outside the gene matches. CDR1 is KGHDR and CDR2 is SFDVKD in the germline V gene. Here the CDR3 reads CATSEATGPYNEQFF. In DNA, the CDR3 is TGTGCCACCAGTGAAGCGACAGGGCCCTACAATGAGCAGTTCTTC.

The rearrangement joins TRBV5-1 to TRBJ2-2, with 11 bases matching TRBD2. The germline V gene has CDR1 SGHRS and CDR2 YFSETQ. Unmatched junction bases numbered 6, after V lost 5 bases and J lost 0 bases. The CDR3 covers 17 residues. The CDR3 region has the DNA TGCGCCAGCAGGAGGGGACTAGCGGAATCGAACACCGGGGAGCTGTTTTTT. It yields the protein CASRRGLAESNTGELFF.

The chain carries TRBV15 and TRBJ2-7, with D perhaps matching TRBD1 (6 bases). The CDR3 extends over 16 amino acids. V was trimmed by 1 base and J by 2 bases, leaving 15 bases between them. The germline CDR1 and CDR2 sequences are LNHNV and YYDKDF (reference sequence). The CDR3 DNA reads TGTGCCACCAGCAGAGCTACCGGGACATGGACCTACGAGCAGTACTTC. This translates into CATSRATGTWTYEQYF.

The rearrangement links TRBV27 to TRBJ1-5; 7 bases map to TRBD1. The CDR3 sequence is 13 residues long. V shed 9 bases and J 4 bases; nucleotides not matched to a gene: 6. The germline CDR1 and CDR2 sequences are MNHEY and SMNVEV (reference sequence). The CDR3 coding sequence is TGTGCCAGAGACAGGGAAGGGAATCAGCCCCAGCATTTT. Residues: CARDREGNQPQHF.

V usage is TRBV28 and J usage is TRBJ2-1; D perhaps matches TRBD2 (6 bases). This CDR3 has 20 residues. Germline lookup yields CDR1 MDHEN and CDR2 SYDVKM. The ends were cut back, 3 bases at V and 1 base at J, with 25 bases in the middle. The CDR3 reads CASSFRWGESSSGSYNEQFF. CDR3 nucleotides: TGTGCCAGCAGTTTTAGGTGGGGGGAGTCCTCGAGTGGATCCTACAATGAGCAGTTCTTC.

This chain links TRBV5-1 with TRBJ2-1, with 7 bases lining up with TRBD2. The germline gives CDR1 SGHRS, CDR2 YFSETQ. The ends lost 4 bases at V and 0 bases at J; junction bases unmatched: 4. The CDR3 loop spans 15 amino acids. CDR3 DNA sequence: TGCGCCAGCAGCGAAAGCGGGGACTCCTACAATGAGCAGTTCTTC. Translated, it gives CASSESGDSYNEQFF.

A few counts support this clone. The CDR3 region is CASGPKISNQPQHF. Written as DNA, the CDR3 is TGTGCCAGCGGGCCGAAAATTAGCAATCAGCCCCAGCATTTT. The gene calls are TRBV27 and TRBJ1-5; no clear D gene. Germline lookup yields CDR1 MNHEY and CDR2 SMNVEV (reference sequence). The CDR3 is 14 amino acids. The ends were cut back, 8 bases at V and 0 bases at J, with 11 bases in the middle.

The gene calls are TRBV6-2 or TRBV6-3 and TRBJ2-7; D possibly corresponds to TRBD1 (6 bases). This CDR3 has 11 residues. Germline assignment: CDR1 MNHEY and CDR2 SVGEGT. V lost 5 bases to trimming and J lost 7 bases, with 9 bases between them. The CDR3 coding sequence is TGTGCCAGCAGTCTAGGGGGAGAGCAGTACTTC. It specifies CASSLGGEQYF.

V is TRBV11-2 and J is TRBJ2-2; 7 nucleotides line up with TRBD1. The V and J ends lost 4 bases and 4 bases, in that order; junction bases with no gene match: 0. CDR3 length: 13 residues. Germline assignment: CDR1 SGHAT and CDR2 FQNNGV. The CDR3 loop is CASSYRGTGELFF. For the CDR3, the DNA is TGTGCCAGCAGCTACAGGGGCACCGGGGAGCTGTTTTTT.

The chain links TRBV18 to TRBJ2-3; a weak D match, TRBD2 (5 bases). The germline gives CDR1 KGHSH, CDR2 LQKENI. Deletions cut 8 bases from V and 3 bases from J, with 18 bases between. CDR3 length: 15 amino acids. CDR3 coding DNA: TGTGCCAGCACCCCGGTTGGGAGTTCGACAGATACGCAGTATTTT. Protein: CASTPVGSSTDTQYF.

This clone appeared a single time. The CDR3 DNA follows: TGTGCCAGCTCACCACGACCACAGGGGGTTGAGGCTTTCTTT. This gives the protein CASSPRPQGVEAFF. The chain recombines TRBV18 with TRBJ1-1, with TRBD1 matching over 8 bases. Per the germline V gene, CDR1 is KGHSH and CDR2 is LQKENI. The CDR3 has 14 residues. Germline trimming cut 1 base from V and 11 bases from J; bases unmatched to any gene: 9.

This chain joins TRBV19 and TRBJ2-2, with 9 bases lining up with TRBD2. Germline lookup yields CDR1 LNHDA and CDR2 SQIVND (reference sequence). V lost 5 bases to trimming and J lost 4 bases; unmatched junction nucleotides: 8. The CDR3 has 16 residues. The CDR3 DNA sequence: TGTGCCAGTAGTGCGTGGCGGGAGGGCCGCACCGGGGAGCTGTTTTTT. This codes for CASSAWREGRTGELFF.

The chain recombines TRBV7-2 with TRBJ2-4, with D possibly being TRBD2 (5 bases). Trimming removed 3 bases from V and 7 bases from J, with 13 bases in between. The CDR3 is 14 amino acids. The germline V gene has CDR1 SGHTA and CDR2 FQGNSA. DNA of the CDR3: TGTGCCAGCAGCTTCACTTCGGGGTTCAACATTCAGTACTTC. This codes for CASSFTSGFNIQYF.

The chain employs TRBV7-2 and TRBJ2-1; 9 bases align to TRBD1. Germline CDR1 is SGHTA and CDR2 is FQGNSA. The CDR3 loop spans 17 amino acids. The V gene end was trimmed by 4 bases and the J gene end by 3 bases; junction bases not matched to a gene: 10. CDR3 bases: TGTGCCAGCAGCTCCGACAGGGGGGCCGGCAACTACAATGAGCAGTTCTTC. Its protein is CASSSDRGAGNYNEQFF.

The chain recombines TRBV6-2 or TRBV6-3 with TRBJ2-4; 11 bases match TRBD2. CDR3 length: 17 residues. V trimming: 2 bases; J trimming: 1 base; junction bases outside the gene matches: 4. Germline values: CDR1 MNHEY, CDR2 SVGEGT. DNA for the CDR3: TGTGCCAGCAGTTACCACGGACTAGCGGGTGCCAAAAACATTCAGTACTTC. It is translated as CASSYHGLAGAKNIQYF.

The V and J genes are TRBV5-3 and TRBJ2-7; D is uncertain. TRBV5-3 is annotated as an ORF whose role is uncertain. V was pared by 0 bases and J by 2 bases, with 6 bases between. The CDR3 is 13 amino acids. The chain's CDR3 is CARSLDGAYEQYF. The CDR3 DNA is TGTGCCAGAAGCTTGGACGGAGCCTACGAGCAGTACTTC.

The chain combines TRBV11-2 with TRBJ2-2; the match to TRBD1 covers 8 bases. CDR3 size: 15 residues. The germline V gene encodes CDR1 SGHAT and CDR2 FQNNGV. After removal of 5 bases from V and 4 bases from J, the junction contained 6 bases not matched to a gene. The CDR3 protein is CASSPGRGRTGELFF. As DNA, the CDR3 is TGTGCCAGCAGCCCAGGCAGGGGGCGCACCGGGGAGCTGTTTTTT.

The chain combines TRBV7-8 with TRBJ1-1, with 7 bases lining up with TRBD1. The CDR3 is made up of 13 amino acids. With V trimmed by 1 base and J by 4 bases, 0 bases remained unmatched. The germline V gene encodes CDR1 SGHVS and CDR2 FQNEAQ. The CDR3 spells CASSLGQGTEAFF. The CDR3 DNA reads as TGTGCCAGCAGCTTAGGACAGGGCACTGAAGCTTTCTTT.

This chain uses TRBV6-2 or TRBV6-3 with TRBJ2-7; D is ambiguous. From germline, CDR1 is MNHEY and CDR2 SVGEGT. The germline V and J ends were trimmed by 1 base and 0 bases, with 10 bases remaining between them. The CDR3 length is 15 residues. The CDR3 protein is CASSYFQKSSYEQYF. The CDR3 bases are TGTGCCAGCAGTTACTTCCAGAAAAGCTCCTACGAGCAGTACTTC.